The rows below give T cell receptor beta chains drawn from one sample of a study of CD8 T cells in Susac syndrome. In TCRdb, the immunoSEQ multiplex PCR reads were re-called with MiXCR into one record per CDR3 protein. The sample has 77,000 or so distinct CDR3 sequences, just over 90% seen once. The sequenced sample was CD4+ T cells from PBMCs. These receptors were obtained from a human donor with Susac syndrome. The CDR3 runs from the conserved cysteine through the conserved F or W.

j_call v_call cdr3_aa
TRBJ1-1 TRBV18 CASSPARSSTEAFF
TRBJ1-1 TRBV3-1 CASSGQALGTEAFF
TRBJ1-4 TRBV19 CASTTQGEKLFF
TRBJ2-2 TRBV28 CASSLTVPWELFF
TRBJ2-7 TRBV4-1 CASSQGPCLSYEQYF
TRBJ2-1 TRBV7-2 CASSSGGAPGNEQFF
TRBJ1-2 TRBV7-9 CASSVGGTLNYGYTF
TRBJ2-6 TRBV4-3 CASSPESGANVLTF
TRBJ1-2 TRBV18 CASSPEEAGYTF
TRBJ1-2 TRBV4-1 CASSQVWLTGTEFGYTF
TRBJ2-3 TRBV19 CASSTLAGGSTDTQYF
TRBJ2-1 TRBV7-2 CASSDPGLGGGEQFF
TRBJ2-1 TRBV10-2 CASSEREKYNEQFF
TRBJ2-3 TRBV5-4 CASSLEGLVTDTQYF
TRBJ2-5 TRBV5-1 CASTDQPGTGTQTQYF
TRBJ1-4 TRBV7-9 CASSSRGPTNEKLFF
TRBJ1-1 TRBV20-1 CSAATDLNTEAFF
TRBJ2-7 TRBV5-1 CASSLQGAREQYF
TRBJ2-1 TRBV20-1 CSARTSGVLYNEQFF
TRBJ2-5 TRBV20-1 CSAPPQFGETQYF
TRBJ1-6 TRBV18 CASSPIQQGDSPLHF
TRBJ2-7 TRBV6-6 CASSPRQGAAYEQYF
TRBJ2-1 TRBV4-3 CASSQEWTGSIREQFF
TRBJ2-1 TRBV12-3/TRBV12-4 CASSFGSGGLNEQFF
TRBJ2-1 TRBV20-1 CSARDGRRSDEQFF